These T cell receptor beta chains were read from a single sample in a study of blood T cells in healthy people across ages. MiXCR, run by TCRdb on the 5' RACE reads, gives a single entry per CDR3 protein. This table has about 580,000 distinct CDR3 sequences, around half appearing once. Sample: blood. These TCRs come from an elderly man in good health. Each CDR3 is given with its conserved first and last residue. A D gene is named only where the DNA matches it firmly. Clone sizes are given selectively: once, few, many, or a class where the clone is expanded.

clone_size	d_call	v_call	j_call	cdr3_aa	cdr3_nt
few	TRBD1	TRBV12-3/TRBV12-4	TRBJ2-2	CASSFIRTGGTGELFF	TGTGCCAGCAGTTTTATTCGGACAGGGGGAACCGGGGAGCTGTTTTTT
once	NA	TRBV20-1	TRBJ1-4	CSAPFPRENEKLFF	TGCAGTGCCCCATTCCCGAGAGAGAATGAAAAACTGTTTTTT
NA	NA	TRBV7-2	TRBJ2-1	CASSFFSPGRGDEQFF	TGTGCCAGCAGTTTTTTTTCTCCTGGCAGGGGGGATGAGCAGTTCTTC
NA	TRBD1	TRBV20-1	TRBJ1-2	CSASWTGYYGYTF	TGCAGTGCTTCTTGGACAGGGTACTATGGCTACACCTTC
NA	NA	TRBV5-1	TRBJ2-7	CASSFGHVSYEQYF	TGCGCCAGCAGCTTCGGACATGTCTCCTACGAGCAGTACTTC
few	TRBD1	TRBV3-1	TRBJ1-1	CASSQAQGATEAFF	TGTGCCAGCAGCCAAGCCCAGGGGGCCACTGAAGCTTTCTTT
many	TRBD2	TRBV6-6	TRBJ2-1	CASSSWGLRKEKQFF	TGTGCCAGCAGCAGCTGGGGACTAAGGAAAGAAAAGCAGTTCTTC
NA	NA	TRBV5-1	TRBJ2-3	CASSLGATASTDTQYF	TGCGCCAGCAGCTTGGGGGCTACAGCTAGCACAGATACGCAGTATTTT
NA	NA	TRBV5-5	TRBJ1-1	CASSPRGLADTEAFF	TGTGCCAGCAGCCCCCGAGGGCTTGCGGACACTGAAGCTTTCTTT
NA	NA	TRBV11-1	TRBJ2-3	CASSSDTIGTDTQYF	TGTGCCAGCAGCTCCGACACGATCGGCACAGATACGCAGTATTTT
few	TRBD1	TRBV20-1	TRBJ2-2	CSAKKQGINTGELFF	TGCAGTGCTAAGAAACAGGGGATTAACACCGGGGAGCTGTTTTTT
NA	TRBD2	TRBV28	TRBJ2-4	CASSVPGGGGRSGAKNIQYF	TGTGCCAGCAGCGTCCCCGGGGGGGGCGGGAGGTCTGGTGCCAAAAACATTCAGTACTTC
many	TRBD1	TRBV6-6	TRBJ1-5	CASSQGGTARGQPQHF	TGTGCCAGCAGCCAGGGGGGGACGGCACGGGGTCAGCCCCAGCATTTT
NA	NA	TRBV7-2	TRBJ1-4	CASSLAIGENEKLFF	TGTGCCAGCAGCTTAGCGATCGGAGAGAATGAAAAACTGTTTTTT
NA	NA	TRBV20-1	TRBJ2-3	CSAPAGFGDTQYF	TGCAGTGCTCCGGCTGGGTTTGGAGATACGCAGTATTTT
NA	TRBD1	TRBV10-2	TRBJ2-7	CASLTGSSYEQYF	TGCGCCAGCCTGACAGGGAGCTCCTACGAGCAGTACTTC
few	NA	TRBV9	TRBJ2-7	CASSVGGGDSSYEQYF	TGTGCCAGCAGCGTGGGAGGGGGTGACAGCTCCTACGAGCAGTACTTC
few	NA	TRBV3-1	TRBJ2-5	CASSQLGMETQYF	TGTGCCAGCAGCCAGTTGGGTATGGAGACCCAGTACTTC
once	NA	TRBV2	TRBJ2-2	CASSPWGTGELFF	TGTGCCAGCAGCCCCTGGGGCACCGGGGAGCTGTTTTTT
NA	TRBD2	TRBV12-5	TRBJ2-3	CASGSPPGGRGADTQYF	TGCGCTAGTGGTTCCCCTCCGGGGGGTCGGGGGGCAGATACGCAGTATTTT
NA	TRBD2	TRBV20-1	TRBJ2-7	CSASQTSGGYNEQYF	TGCAGTGCTAGCCAAACTAGCGGGGGCTACAATGAGCAGTACTTC
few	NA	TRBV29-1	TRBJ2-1	CSVGRGTNNEQFF	TGCAGCGTCGGACGGGGGACCAACAATGAGCAGTTCTTC
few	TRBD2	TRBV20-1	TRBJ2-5	CSASGASGYQETQYF	TGCAGTGCTAGCGGCGCTAGCGGGTACCAAGAGACCCAGTACTTC
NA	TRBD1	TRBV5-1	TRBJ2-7	CASSGQGWNYEQYF	TGCGCCAGCAGCGGACAGGGTTGGAACTACGAGCAGTACTTC
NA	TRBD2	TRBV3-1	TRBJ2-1	CASSQDLSGSGQFF	TGTGCCAGCAGCCAAGATTTGAGCGGGAGTGGGCAGTTCTTC
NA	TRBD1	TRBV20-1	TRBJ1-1	CSARRGQGNTEAFF	TGCAGTGCTAGAAGAGGACAGGGGAACACTGAAGCTTTCTTT
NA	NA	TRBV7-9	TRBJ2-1	CASSWGRGDYNEQFF	TGTGCCAGCAGTTGGGGGAGGGGGGACTACAATGAGCAGTTCTTC
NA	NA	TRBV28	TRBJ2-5	CASNIWDNPSHEQYF	TGTGCCAGCAATATATGGGACAACCCTAGCCATGAGCAGTACTTC
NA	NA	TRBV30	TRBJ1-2	CAWSVGPEVNYGYTF	TGTGCCTGGAGTGTGGGCCCTGAGGTTAACTATGGCTACACCTTC
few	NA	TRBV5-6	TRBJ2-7	CASSLERGRSTYEQYF	TGTGCCAGCAGCTTGGAGAGGGGCAGGAGCACCTACGAGCAGTACTTC
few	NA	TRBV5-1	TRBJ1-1	CASSLEFRENTEAFF	TGCGCCAGCAGCTTGGAATTCAGGGAGAACACTGAAGCTTTCTTT
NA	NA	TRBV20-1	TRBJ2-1	CSAREPKGLSAHEQFF	TGCAGTGCTAGAGAGCCAAAGGGTCTTTCGGCGCATGAGCAGTTCTTC
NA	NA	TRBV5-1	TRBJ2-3	CASSLDVDRSDTQYF	TGCGCCAGCAGCCTGGATGTAGACAGGTCCGATACGCAGTATTTT
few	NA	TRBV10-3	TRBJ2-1	CAIRWDTYNEQFF	TGTGCCATCCGTTGGGACACTTACAATGAGCAGTTCTTC
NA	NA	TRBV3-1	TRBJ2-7	CASSQDTRTESRVYEQYF	TGTGCCAGCAGCCAAGATACTAGAACGGAATCGAGGGTCTACGAGCAGTACTTC
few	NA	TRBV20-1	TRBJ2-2	CSARARGNTGELFF	TGCAGTGCTAGAGCCAGGGGAAACACCGGGGAGCTGTTTTTT
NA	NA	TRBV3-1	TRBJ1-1	CASSQEGVNTEAFF	TGTGCCAGCAGCCAAGAGGGGGTGAACACTGAAGCTTTCTTT
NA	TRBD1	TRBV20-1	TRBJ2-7	CSARRGTASYEQYF	TGCAGTGCTAGGAGGGGGACAGCCTCCTACGAGCAGTACTTC
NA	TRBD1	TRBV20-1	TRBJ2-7	CSARQGVPSEQYF	TGCAGTGCTAGGCAGGGGGTTCCATCCGAGCAGTACTTC
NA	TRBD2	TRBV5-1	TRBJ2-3	CASSLRTRMSTDTQYF	TGCGCCAGCAGCCTCCGGACTAGAATGAGCACAGATACGCAGTATTTT
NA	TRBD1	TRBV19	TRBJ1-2	CASSIPRGRGYTF	TGTGCCAGTAGTATCCCCAGGGGGCGAGGCTACACCTTC
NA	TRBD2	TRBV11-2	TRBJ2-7	CASSLGGRREGDWQYF	TGTGCCAGCAGCTTAGGTGGGCGCAGGGAGGGAGATTGGCAGTACTTC
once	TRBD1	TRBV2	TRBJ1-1	CASCPLQGTGEAFF	TGTGCCAGCTGCCCCCTACAGGGGACGGGTGAAGCTTTCTTT
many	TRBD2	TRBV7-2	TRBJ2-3	CASSPRTSGSTDTQYF	TGTGCCAGCAGCCCCCGGACTAGCGGTAGCACAGATACGCAGTATTTT
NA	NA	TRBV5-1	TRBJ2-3	CASSLETRGDTKYF	TGCGCCAGCAGCTTGGAGACGAGGGGGGATACGAAGTATTTT
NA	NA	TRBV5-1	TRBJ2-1	CASSLGVAGSNNEQFF	TGCGCCAGCAGCTTGGGCGTGGCAGGTAGCAACAATGAGCAGTTCTTC
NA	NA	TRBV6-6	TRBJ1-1	CASRYTGNTEAFF	TGTGCCAGCAGGTACACGGGGAACACTGAAGCTTTCTTT
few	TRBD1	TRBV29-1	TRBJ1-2	CSVATGVDYGYTF	TGCAGCGTGGCGACAGGGGTGGACTATGGCTACACCTTC
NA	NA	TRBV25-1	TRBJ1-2	CASSAGTFSINYGYTF	TGTGCCAGCAGTGCAGGGACATTCTCGATTAACTATGGCTACACCTTC